This entry lists 31 T cell receptor beta chains sequenced from one sample in a study of response to subunit inactivated influenza vaccine. A single record per CDR3 protein comes from TCRdb applying MiXCR to the RT-PCR reads. The data show more than 400,000 distinct CDR3 sequences, with 6.5% to 8% seen just once and around 13% held by the top ten. This specimen consisted of PBMCs from blood, obtained roughly 24 months after vaccination. Receptor source: a man between 50 and 69 years old who received an inactivated influenza vaccine.

As to this clonotype: It may be a read error: a sequence one base away is much more abundant. The J gene is TRBJ2-2, the V gene TRBV29-1, with TRBD2 as a possible D gene (6 bases). V was trimmed by 4 bases and J by 7 bases, leaving 10 bases between them. The CDR3 sequence is 12 residues long. Germline V gene lookup returns CDR1 SQVTM and CDR2 ANQGSEA. The CDR3 spells CSVGPRDGELFF. The CDR3 DNA reads TGCAGCGTTGGGCCGCGGGACGGGGAGCTGTTTTTT.

This clonotype was seen ten or more times. The CDR3 region is CASSGRGAGAGDNEQFF. The CDR3 DNA is TGTGCCAGCAGCGGGCGGGGGGCAGGGGCCGGAGACAATGAGCAGTTCTTC. The chain has TRBV5-5 and TRBJ2-1, with TRBD2 matching 8 bases. The V and J ends lost 4 bases and 5 bases, in that order; junction bases with no gene match: 14. Germline assignment: CDR1 SGHKS and CDR2 YYEKEE (reference sequence). The CDR3 loop spans 17 amino acids.

This clonotype occurred many times. The chain combines TRBV30 with TRBJ2-3, with D maybe TRBD2 (6 bases). The CDR3 is 14 residues long. V was clipped by 3 bases and J by 2 bases, with 12 bases between them. Looked up from germline, CDR1 is GTSNPN and CDR2 is SVGIG (reference sequence). The CDR3 region is CAWSGSGYTDTQYF. The DNA for the CDR3 is TGTGCCTGGAGCGGCAGCGGGTACACAGATACGCAGTATTTT.

This clonotype was observed a handful of times. The chain joins TRBV24-1 to TRBJ2-1, with TRBD1 as a possible D gene (5 bases). V lost 7 bases, J lost 0 bases, and 12 bases lay in between. Per germline, CDR1 KGHDR and CDR2 SFDVKD. This CDR3 is 15 amino acids long. The CDR3 is CATRPGSSSYNEQFF. Written as DNA, the CDR3 is TGTGCCACCAGACCAGGGTCCTCCTCCTACAATGAGCAGTTCTTC.

The chain employs TRBV12-3 or TRBV12-4 and TRBJ1-1, with D hard to call. V lost 3 bases and J lost 12, with 17 bases in between. The CDR3 consists of 13 residues. CDR3 residues: CASSFRGSNTPFF. CDR3 nucleotide sequence: TGTGCCAGCAGTTTTAGAGGGTCGAACACGCCTTTCTTT.

The rearrangement joins TRBV6-1 to TRBJ2-3, with D possibly TRBD1 on 6 matching bases. This CDR3 contains 15 residues. Trimming pared 6 bases from V and 2 bases from J, leaving 15 bases between. Germline V gene lookup returns CDR1 MNHNS and CDR2 SASEGT. Here the CDR3 reads CASSHRDPVTDTQYF. CDR3 in DNA: TGTGCCAGCAGCCACAGGGACCCAGTCACAGATACGCAGTATTTT.

This clonotype was picked up many times. The chain joins TRBV20-1 to TRBJ2-7; maybe TRBD1 (6 bases). CDR1 and CDR2 (germline): DFQATT, SNEGSKA (reference sequence). V dropped 6 bases and J dropped 5 bases, with 14 bases sitting between them. The length of the CDR3 is 12 residues. Written as DNA, the CDR3 is TGCAGTGCCATGACAGGTCCGGACGAGCAGTACTTC. Translation gives CSAMTGPDEQYF.

There are a few counts of this clonotype. J is TRBJ2-3 and V is TRBV28; 9 bases agree with TRBD2. Trimming took 3 bases from V and 0 from J; bases not matched to a gene: 7. The CDR3 spans 17 residues. CDR1 and CDR2 (germline): MDHEN, SYDVKM. Written as DNA, the CDR3 is TGTGCCAGCAGTTTCGGGAGTAGCGGGGGTAGCACAGATACGCAGTATTTT. Protein sequence: CASSFGSSGGSTDTQYF.

This clonotype was found a few times. The rearrangement joins TRBV7-9 to TRBJ2-7; 14 bases line up with TRBD2. This CDR3 is 16 amino acids long. J was trimmed by 5 bases and V by 5 bases; bases with no gene match: 8. In germline, CDR1 is SEHNR, CDR2 FQNEAQ (reference sequence). The CDR3 DNA follows: TGTGCCAGCAGCCCCCCGGGACTAGCGGGGGTTCACGAGCAGTACTTC. Amino acids: CASSPPGLAGVHEQYF.

Only a few counts were recorded for this clonotype. The rearrangement joins TRBV28 to TRBJ2-5; possible D gene TRBD1, 5 bases. The CDR3 runs to 13 residues. CDR1 and CDR2 from the germline V gene are MDHEN and SYDVKM. With 5 bases removed from V and 2 bases from J, the gap between germline ends came to 9 bases. CDR3: CASSGHIQETQYF. The CDR3, as DNA: TGTGCCAGCAGTGGACATATACAAGAGACCCAGTACTTC.

The table lists this clonotype with a few counts. The chain employs TRBV29-1 and TRBJ2-5, with a possible D match to TRBD2 (5 bases). Germline lookup yields CDR1 SQVTM and CDR2 ANQGSEA. Trimming cost V 4 bases and J 7 bases, with 10 bases left between them. This CDR3 has 11 residues. CDR3 sequence: CSVGISGTQYF. The CDR3, as DNA: TGCAGCGTTGGGATAAGCGGGACCCAGTACTTC.

This clonotype was detected ten times or more. The V call is TRBV7-8, the J call TRBJ2-1; D ambiguous. The CDR3 is made up of 16 amino acids. The germline CDR1 and CDR2 sequences are SGHVS and FQNEAQ. V lost 1 base and J 0 bases, leaving 10 bases between the germline ends. The CDR3 nucleotides read TGTGCCAGCAGCTTAGTTCTTATGACCTCCTACAATGAGCAGTTCTTC. It translates to CASSLVLMTSYNEQFF.

This clonotype occurred many times. The chain carries TRBV4-1 and TRBJ1-1; the D is unclear. This CDR3 is built from 15 residues. Germline CDR1 is MGHRA and CDR2 is YSYEKL. The germline V and J ends were trimmed by 1 base and 0 bases, with 9 bases remaining between them. The CDR3 region has the DNA TGCGCCAGCAGCCAAGTCCCGGGTATGAACACTGAAGCTTTCTTT. Protein sequence: CASSQVPGMNTEAFF.

Only a few counts were recorded for this clonotype. The rearrangement joins TRBV6-1 to TRBJ2-7; D perhaps matches TRBD2 (7 bases). The length of the CDR3 is 14 residues. Germline CDR1 reads MNHNS; CDR2 reads SASEGT. V shed 1 base and J shed 5 bases, with 12 bases lying between them. The DNA for the CDR3 is TGTGCCAGCAGTGAAGGAGGGGGGGTGGACGAGCAGTACTTC. This encodes CASSEGGGVDEQYF.

This clonotype was observed a handful of times. V usage is TRBV6-1 and J usage is TRBJ1-5; D might be TRBD1 (5 bases). Germline loops: CDR1 MNHNS, CDR2 SASEGT. The CDR3 has 14 amino acids. V lost 3 bases, J lost 5 bases, and 11 bases lay in between. The CDR3: CASSEWQGYQPQHF. The CDR3 coding sequence is TGTGCCAGCAGTGAGTGGCAGGGCTATCAGCCCCAGCATTTT.

A word on this clonotype: Relative to the germline gene, one junction end is altered; a read error may explain this. The chain combines TRBV12-3 or TRBV12-4 with TRBJ1-1; a weak D match, TRBD1 (6 bases). This CDR3 is 13 amino acids long. This chain's CDR3 is CASSIAQGYEAFF. The CDR3 bases are TGTGCCAGCAGTATAGCCCAGGGGTATGAAGCTTTCTTT.

The chain employs TRBV20-1 and TRBJ1-4; possibly TRBD1 for D (6 bases). The CDR3 extends over 13 amino acids. Germline CDR1 is DFQATT and CDR2 is SNEGSKA (reference sequence). The V end lost 3 bases, the J end lost 4 bases, and 9 bases lay between the germline ends. The CDR3 DNA reads as TGCAGTGCTAGGGGACACAGTAATGAAAAACTGTTTTTT. It codes for CSARGHSNEKLFF.

This clonotype has ten or more counts. The chain uses TRBV29-1 and TRBJ1-1, with a possible D match to TRBD1 (5 bases). Germline CDR1 and CDR2: SQVTM and ANQGSEA. The CDR3 contains 12 residues. V lost 4 bases and J lost 7, with 13 bases in between. CDR3 coding DNA: TGCAGCGTTGGAGGGAGACAGCTTGAAGCTTTCTTT. Amino acids: CSVGGRQLEAFF.

Many counts were recorded for this clonotype. The rearrangement uses TRBV12-3 or TRBV12-4 and TRBJ1-2; 7 bases map to TRBD1. V shed 6 bases and J 8 bases; nucleotides not matched to a gene: 12. The CDR3 runs to 14 residues. CDR3: CASSLDRRLGGYTF. Here the CDR3 DNA reads TGTGCCAGCAGCCTGGACAGGCGTCTGGGAGGCTACACCTTC.

The chain has TRBV4-3 and TRBJ2-7, with D perhaps matching TRBD1 or TRBD2 (6 bases each). This CDR3 is built from 15 residues. V lost 4 bases to trimming and J lost 4 bases, with 17 bases between them. In germline, CDR1 is LGHNA, CDR2 YSLEER. CDR3 sequence: CASSPERGDGYEQYF. The CDR3 bases are TGCGCCAGCAGCCCCGAGAGGGGGGATGGATACGAGCAGTACTTC.

This clonotype occurred a few times. The chain is built from TRBV5-1 and TRBJ2-7; 7 bases align to TRBD1. V shed 2 bases, J shed 2 bases, and the junction held 7 bases outside the gene matches. This CDR3 spans 15 amino acids. CDR1 is SGHRS, CDR2 YFSETQ, per germline. This chain's CDR3 is CASSLSGQPTYEQYF. The CDR3 DNA reads as TGCGCCAGCAGCTTATCGGGACAGCCGACCTACGAGCAGTACTTC.

The sample holds many counts of this clonotype. J is TRBJ2-3 and V is TRBV4-1, with D perhaps matching TRBD1 or TRBD2 (6 bases each). Trimming shortened V by 6 bases and J by 1 base, and 14 bases separated the two germline ends. This CDR3 contains 15 residues. Looked up from germline, CDR1 is MGHRA and CDR2 is YSYEKL. CDR3 loop: CASSPGGGRTDTQYF. As DNA, the CDR3 is TGCGCCAGCAGTCCCGGAGGGGGACGCACAGATACGCAGTATTTT.

The table lists this clonotype with a few counts. The V gene is TRBV29-1, the J gene TRBJ2-3; D remains unclear. V lost 4 bases and J lost 6, with 8 bases in between. Germline V gene data show CDR1 as SQVTM and CDR2 as ANQGSEA. This CDR3 has 11 residues. Here the CDR3 DNA reads TGCAGCGTTGCCCTGGGGGATACGCAGTATTTT. Its translation is CSVALGDTQYF.

This rearrangement joins TRBV29-1 to TRBJ2-7; 7 bases match TRBD1. Germline V gene lookup returns CDR1 SQVTM and CDR2 ANQGSEA. The CDR3 spans 16 residues. J was trimmed by 0 bases and V by 6 bases; bases with no gene match: 14. CDR3 sequence reads: CSVTPLRDRVSYEQYF. The CDR3 DNA reads TGCAGCGTAACACCCCTCCGGGACAGAGTCTCCTACGAGCAGTACTTC.

This clonotype was seen at least ten times. The chain employs TRBV27 and TRBJ2-1; 12 bases fit TRBD2. J lost 6 bases, V lost 6 bases, and 6 bases had no gene match. The CDR3 is 15 amino acids. CDR1 MNHEY and CDR2 SMNVEV come from the germline V gene (reference sequence). The CDR3 loop reads CASSLAGGPSNEQFF. CDR3 DNA sequence: TGTGCCAGCAGCCTAGCGGGAGGGCCAAGCAATGAGCAGTTCTTC.

On this clonotype: One base away lies a much larger clone, so this may be a sequencing read error. This CDR3 fails to terminate in the conserved phenylalanine or tryptophan, so it likely reflects a read error. The chain combines TRBV10-1 with TRBJ2-5; D gene uncertain. CDR1 is WNHNN and CDR2 is SYGVQD in the germline V gene (reference sequence). V gave up 0 bases and J gave up 1 base, with 6 bases separating them. CDR3 length equals 14 residues. The CDR3 protein is CASSESSAQETQYL. DNA for the CDR3: TGCGCCAGCAGTGAGTCGTCCGCCCAAGAGACCCAGTACCTC.

This clonotype appeared a few times. V usage is TRBV5-1 and J usage is TRBJ2-3; no definite D call. In germline, CDR1 is SGHRS, CDR2 YFSETQ. Between the trimmed V and J ends, which lost 0 bases and 5 bases, there was a span of 16 bases. There are 16 residues in the CDR3. The CDR3 sequence is CASSLVARRRVDTQYF. The CDR3 nucleotides are TGCGCCAGCAGCTTGGTGGCCCGCCGCCGGGTAGATACGCAGTATTTT.

Worth noting for this clonotype: A read error may explain this, as a much larger clone is one base away. The V gene is TRBV7-9, the J gene TRBJ1-1, with no clear D. CDR3 size: 13 residues. Germline lookup yields CDR1 SEHNR and CDR2 FQNEAQ (reference sequence). V lost 8 bases, J lost 1 base, and 11 bases lay in between. The chain's CDR3 is CASDCMANTEAFF. The CDR3 nucleotides read TGTGCCAGCGATTGCATGGCGAACACTGAAGCTTTCTTT.

This clonotype was seen a few times. The chain links TRBV12-3 or TRBV12-4 to TRBJ2-1; TRBD2 matches 9 bases. With V trimmed by 6 bases and J by 6 bases, 9 bases remained unmatched. CDR3 length equals 15 residues. CDR3 sequence reads: CASRARAGGRNEQFF. The CDR3 DNA is TGTGCCAGCAGGGCGCGGGCGGGGGGGCGCAATGAGCAGTTCTTC.

This clonotype was counted at least ten times. The genes are TRBV12-3 or TRBV12-4 and TRBJ2-5; D unclear. The CDR3 is made up of 13 amino acids. Between the trimmed V and J ends, which lost 3 bases and 9 bases, there was a span of 14 bases. The CDR3 DNA follows: TGTGCCAGCAGTTTGTCTGTTTCGAGATCCCAGTACTTC. Residues: CASSLSVSRSQYF.

The DNA for the CDR3 is TGTGCCAGCAGTCGGCGGGGGTGGGACACCCAGAAGCAGTACTTC. It is translated as CASSRRGWDTQKQYF. The J gene is TRBJ2-7, the V gene TRBV6-1; D perhaps matches TRBD2 (7 bases). This CDR3 region has 15 residues. With 5 bases removed from V and 8 bases from J, the gap between germline ends came to 22 bases. Germline CDR1 MNHNS, CDR2 SASEGT.